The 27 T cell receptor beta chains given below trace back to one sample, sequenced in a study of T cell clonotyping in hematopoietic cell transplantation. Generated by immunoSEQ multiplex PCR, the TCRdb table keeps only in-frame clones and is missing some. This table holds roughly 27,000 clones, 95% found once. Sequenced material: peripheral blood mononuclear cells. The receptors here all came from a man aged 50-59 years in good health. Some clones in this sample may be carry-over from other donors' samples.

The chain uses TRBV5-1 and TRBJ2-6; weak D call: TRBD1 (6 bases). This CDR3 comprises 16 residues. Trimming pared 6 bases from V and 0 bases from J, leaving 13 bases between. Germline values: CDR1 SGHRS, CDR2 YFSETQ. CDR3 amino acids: CASTGVLVSGANVLTF. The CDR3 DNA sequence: TGCGCCAGCACAGGGGTCTTAGTCTCTGGGGCCAACGTCCTGACTTTC.

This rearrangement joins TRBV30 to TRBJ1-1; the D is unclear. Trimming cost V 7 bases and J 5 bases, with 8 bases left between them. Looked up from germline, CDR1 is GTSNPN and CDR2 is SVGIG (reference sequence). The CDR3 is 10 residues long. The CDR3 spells CASFVTEAFF. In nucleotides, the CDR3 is TGTGCCTCCTTTGTTACTGAAGCTTTCTTT.

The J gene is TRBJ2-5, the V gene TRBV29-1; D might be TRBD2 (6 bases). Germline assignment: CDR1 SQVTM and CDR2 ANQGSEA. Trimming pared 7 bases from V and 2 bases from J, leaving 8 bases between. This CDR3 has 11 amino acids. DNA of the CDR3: TGCAGCGGCGGGGAGCAAGAGACCCAGTACTTC. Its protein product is CSGGEQETQYF.

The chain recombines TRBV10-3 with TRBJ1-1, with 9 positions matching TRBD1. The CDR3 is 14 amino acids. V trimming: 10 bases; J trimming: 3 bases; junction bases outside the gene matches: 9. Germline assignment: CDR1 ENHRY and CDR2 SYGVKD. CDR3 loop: CATRGTGMDTEAFF. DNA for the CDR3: TGTGCCACCCGCGGGACAGGGATGGACACTGAAGCTTTCTTT.

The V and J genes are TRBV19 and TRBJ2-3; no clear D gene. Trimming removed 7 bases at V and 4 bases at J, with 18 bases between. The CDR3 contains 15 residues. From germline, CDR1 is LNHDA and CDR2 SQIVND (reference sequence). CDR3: CASKMSPLGSDTQYF. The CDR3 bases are TGTGCCAGTAAAATGTCACCTCTGGGATCAGATACGCAGTATTTT.

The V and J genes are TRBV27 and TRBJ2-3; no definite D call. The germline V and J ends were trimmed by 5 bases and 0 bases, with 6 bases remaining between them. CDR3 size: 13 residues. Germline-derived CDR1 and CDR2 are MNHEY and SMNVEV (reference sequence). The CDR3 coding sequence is TGTGCCAGCAGTCCTACTAGCACAGATACGCAGTATTTT. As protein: CASSPTSTDTQYF.

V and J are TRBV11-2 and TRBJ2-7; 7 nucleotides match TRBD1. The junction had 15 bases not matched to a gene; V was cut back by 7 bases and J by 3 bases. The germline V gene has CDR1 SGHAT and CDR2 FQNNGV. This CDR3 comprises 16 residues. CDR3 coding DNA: TGTGCCAGCACACCTTCGACCGGGACAGTCGACTACGAGCAGTACTTC. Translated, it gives CASTPSTGTVDYEQYF.

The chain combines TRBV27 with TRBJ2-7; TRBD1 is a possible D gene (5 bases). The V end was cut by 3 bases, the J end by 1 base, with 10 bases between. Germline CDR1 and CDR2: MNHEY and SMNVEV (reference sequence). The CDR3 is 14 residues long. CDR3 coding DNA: TGTGCCAGCAGTTTCAATCAGGGTTCCTACGAGCAGTACTTC. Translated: CASSFNQGSYEQYF.

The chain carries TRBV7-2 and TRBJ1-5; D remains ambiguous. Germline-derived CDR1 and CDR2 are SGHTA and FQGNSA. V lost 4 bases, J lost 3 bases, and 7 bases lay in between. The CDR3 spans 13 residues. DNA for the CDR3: TGTGCCAGCAGCTCCAATAACAATCAGCCCCAGCATTTT. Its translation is CASSSNNNQPQHF.

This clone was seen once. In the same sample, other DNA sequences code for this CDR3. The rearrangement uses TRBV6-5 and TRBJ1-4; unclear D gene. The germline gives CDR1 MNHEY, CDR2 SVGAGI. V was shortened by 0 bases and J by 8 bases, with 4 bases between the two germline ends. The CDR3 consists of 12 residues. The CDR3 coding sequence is TGTGCCAGCAGTTACTCCCGGGAAAAACTGTTTTTT. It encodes CASSYSREKLFF.

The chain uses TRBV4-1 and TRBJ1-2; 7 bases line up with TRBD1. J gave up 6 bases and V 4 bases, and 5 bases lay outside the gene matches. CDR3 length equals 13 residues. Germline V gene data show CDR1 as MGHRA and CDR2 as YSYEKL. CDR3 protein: CASSPRQGDGYTF. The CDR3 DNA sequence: TGCGCCAGCAGCCCCAGGCAGGGGGATGGCTACACCTTC.

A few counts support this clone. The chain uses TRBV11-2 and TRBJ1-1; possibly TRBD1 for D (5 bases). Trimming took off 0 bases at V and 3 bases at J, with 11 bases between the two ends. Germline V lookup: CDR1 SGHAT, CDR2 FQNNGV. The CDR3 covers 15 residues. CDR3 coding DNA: TGTGCCAGCAGCTTAGAAACTCAGGGTCACACTGAAGCTTTCTTT. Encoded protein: CASSLETQGHTEAFF.

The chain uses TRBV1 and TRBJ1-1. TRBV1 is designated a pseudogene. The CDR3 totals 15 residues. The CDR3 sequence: CTSSQERKVDTEAFF. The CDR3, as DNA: TGCACCAGCAGCCAAGAAAGAAAGGTTGACACTGAAGCTTTCTTT.

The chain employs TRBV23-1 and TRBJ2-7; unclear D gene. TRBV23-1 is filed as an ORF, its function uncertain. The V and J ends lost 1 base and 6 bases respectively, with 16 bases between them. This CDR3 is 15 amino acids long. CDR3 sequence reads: CASSQWVRVWCEQYF. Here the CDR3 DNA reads TGCGCCAGCAGTCAATGGGTTAGAGTATGGTGCGAGCAGTACTTC.

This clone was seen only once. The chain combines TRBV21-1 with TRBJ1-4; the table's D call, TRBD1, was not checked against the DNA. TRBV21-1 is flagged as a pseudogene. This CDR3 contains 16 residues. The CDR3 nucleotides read TGTGCCAGCAGCAAACAGGGGATCCGGTCTAATGAAAAACTGTTTTTT. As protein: CASSKQGIRSNEKLFF.

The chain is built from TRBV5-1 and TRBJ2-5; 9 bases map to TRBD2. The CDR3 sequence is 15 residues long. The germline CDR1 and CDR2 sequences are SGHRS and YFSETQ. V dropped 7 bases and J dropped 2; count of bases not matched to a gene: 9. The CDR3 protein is CASCAGGTVQETQYF. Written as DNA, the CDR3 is TGCGCCAGCTGCGCGGGGGGGACAGTACAAGAGACCCAGTACTTC.

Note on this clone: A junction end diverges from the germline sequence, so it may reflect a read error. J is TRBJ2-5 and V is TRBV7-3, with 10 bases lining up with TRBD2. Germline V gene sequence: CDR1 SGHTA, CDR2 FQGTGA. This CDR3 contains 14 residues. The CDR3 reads CASSLSLAGALMHF. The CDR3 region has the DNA TGTGCCAGCAGCTTAAGTCTAGCGGGGGCCCTCATGCACTTC.

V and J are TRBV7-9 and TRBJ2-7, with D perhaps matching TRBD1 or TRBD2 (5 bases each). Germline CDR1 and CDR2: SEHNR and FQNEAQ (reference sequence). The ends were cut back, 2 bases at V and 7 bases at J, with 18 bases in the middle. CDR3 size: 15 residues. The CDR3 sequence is CASSLTGTAEWEQYF. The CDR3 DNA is TGTGCCAGCAGCTTAACCGGGACGGCGGAATGGGAGCAGTACTTC.

The DNA of the CDR3 is TGTGCCAGCAGCGTAGGAGGGAACTCTGGAAACACCATATATTTT. This encodes CASSVGGNSGNTIYF. The rearrangement joins TRBV9 to TRBJ1-3; D is unclear. V was pared by 0 bases and J by 0 bases, with 7 bases between. The CDR3 covers 15 residues. The V gene's germline CDR1 is SGDLS and CDR2 YYNGEE.

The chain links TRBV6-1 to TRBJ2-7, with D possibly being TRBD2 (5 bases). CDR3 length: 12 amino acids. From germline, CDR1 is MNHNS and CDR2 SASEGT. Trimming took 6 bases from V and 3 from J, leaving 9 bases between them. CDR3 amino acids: CASRLAFYEQYF. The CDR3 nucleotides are TGTGCCAGCAGGCTAGCTTTCTACGAGCAGTACTTC.

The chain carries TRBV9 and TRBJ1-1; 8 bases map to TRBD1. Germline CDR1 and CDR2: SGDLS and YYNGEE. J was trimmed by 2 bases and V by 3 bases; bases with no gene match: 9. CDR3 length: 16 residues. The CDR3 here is CASSGPRDRTNTEAFF. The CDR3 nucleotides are TGTGCCAGCAGCGGACCCCGGGACAGGACTAACACTGAAGCTTTCTTT.

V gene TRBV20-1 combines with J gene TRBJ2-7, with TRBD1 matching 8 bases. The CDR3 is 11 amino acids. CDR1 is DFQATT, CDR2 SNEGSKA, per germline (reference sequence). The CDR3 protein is CSGQGGGEQYF. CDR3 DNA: TGCAGCGGACAGGGAGGAGGCGAGCAGTACTTC.

The CDR3 DNA is TGTGCCAGCAGCTCGGACAGGCGCTCCTACGAGCAGTACTTC. As protein: CASSSDRRSYEQYF. The rearrangement uses TRBV7-9 and TRBJ2-7, with 7 bases lining up with TRBD1. Unmatched junction bases numbered 3, after V lost 4 bases and J lost 0 bases. Per germline, CDR1 SEHNR and CDR2 FQNEAQ (reference sequence). CDR3 length equals 14 residues. The complete variable domain, with remaining parts taken from reference TRBV7-9 and TRBJ2-7, reads DTGVSQNPRHKITKRGQNVTFRCDPISEHNRLYWYRQTLGQGPEFLTYFQNEAQLEKSRLLSDRFSAERPKGSFSTLEIQRTEQGDSAMYLCASSSDRRSYEQYFGPGTRLTVT.

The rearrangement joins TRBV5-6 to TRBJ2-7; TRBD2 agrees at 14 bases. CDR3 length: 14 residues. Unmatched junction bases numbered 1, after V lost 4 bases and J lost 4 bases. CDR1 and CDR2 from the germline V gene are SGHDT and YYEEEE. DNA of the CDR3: TGTGCCAGCAGCGGGACTAGCGGGGGATACGAGCAGTACTTC. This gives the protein CASSGTSGGYEQYF.

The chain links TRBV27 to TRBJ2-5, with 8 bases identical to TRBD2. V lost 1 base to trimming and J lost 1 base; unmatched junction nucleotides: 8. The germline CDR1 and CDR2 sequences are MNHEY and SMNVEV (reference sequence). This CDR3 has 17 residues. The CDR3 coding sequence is TGTGCCAGCAGTTTATTTGGACGGGGGGGGCCCCAAGAGACCCAGTACTTC. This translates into CASSLFGRGGPQETQYF.

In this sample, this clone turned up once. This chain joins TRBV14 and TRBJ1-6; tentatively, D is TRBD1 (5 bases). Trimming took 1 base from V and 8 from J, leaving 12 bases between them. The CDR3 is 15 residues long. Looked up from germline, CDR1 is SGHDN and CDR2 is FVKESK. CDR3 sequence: CASSQGRRGYSPLHF. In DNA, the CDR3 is TGTGCCAGCAGCCAAGGTCGACGGGGGTATTCACCCCTCCACTTT.

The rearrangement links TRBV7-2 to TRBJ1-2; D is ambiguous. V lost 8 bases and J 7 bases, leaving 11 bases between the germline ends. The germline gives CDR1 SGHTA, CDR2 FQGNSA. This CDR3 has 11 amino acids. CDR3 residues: CASARESGYTF. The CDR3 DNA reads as TGTGCCAGCGCCCGGGAATCTGGCTACACCTTC.